This T cell receptor beta chain derives from a study of T cell repertoires in cytomegalovirus infection. Study-wide background: Through public TCR beta signatures, both CMV infection and matching HLA type were indicated.

Study observations and caveats: The ex vivo response was dominated by HLA-C-restricted CMV-specific TCR beta clonotypes.

TCRdb itself ran the reads through MiXCR, one entry per CDR3 protein. Of about 270,000 distinct CDR3 sequences in the sample, 22% were seen once. This clonotype was observed many times. The antigen is unknown. Germline assignment: CDR1 DFQATT and CDR2 SNEGSKA (reference sequence). V was clipped by 1 base and J by 4 bases, with 10 bases between them. The CDR3 extends over 13 amino acids. This specimen consisted of cultured PBMCs, obtained from culture after CMV antigen stimulation. This clonotype originated in a human donor in good health (CMV status not recorded). Some clones in this sample may be carry-over from other donors' samples. The chain recombines TRBV20-1 with TRBJ2-5; weak D call: TRBD2 (6 bases). This chain's CDR3 is CSARVPLAETQYF. DNA for the CDR3: TGCAGTGCTAGAGTTCCACTAGCAGAGACCCAGTACTTC.